Each of the 17 T cell receptor beta chains below was sequenced from the same sample in a study of blood T cells in healthy people across ages. Next came a second PCR, run for about 6 to 12 cycles, which used a sample-barcoded 5' primer along with a J-beta primer mix. TCRdb reanalysed the 5' RACE reads using MiXCR and keeps one entry per CDR3 protein. The sample includes 1 million or so distinct CDR3 sequences, around 45% of them seen just once. The sequenced material came from blood. These receptors were taken from a woman aged 60 to 75 in good health.

The chain is built from TRBV11-2 and TRBJ2-5; D is ambiguous. V lost 4 bases and J lost 4, with 13 bases in between. This CDR3 is built from 14 residues. Germline CDR1 and CDR2: SGHAT and FQNNGV. CDR3 sequence (DNA): TGTGCCAGCAGCTCCCCCCCTGGGCGAGAGACCCAGTACTTC. It codes for CASSSPPGRETQYF.

This clonotype showed up just once. This chain connects TRBV24-1 to TRBJ2-7; 9 bases line up with TRBD1. CDR1 and CDR2 (germline): KGHDR, SFDVKD. CDR3 length equals 15 residues. V gave up 4 bases and J gave up 2 bases; unmatched junction bases: 5. This CDR3 reads CATSDTGTGPYEQYF. The CDR3 DNA reads TGTGCCACCAGTGACACCGGGACAGGGCCCTACGAGCAGTACTTC.

The chain links TRBV7-3 to TRBJ2-3; TRBD2 is a possible D gene (5 bases). Germline V gives CDR1 SGHTA, CDR2 FQGTGA. V was shortened by 5 bases and J by 2 bases, with 11 bases between the two germline ends. The CDR3 runs to 14 residues. CDR3 protein: CASSAGLNTDTQYF. CDR3 nucleotide sequence: TGTGCCAGCAGCGCAGGACTTAACACAGATACGCAGTATTTT.

V is TRBV2 and J is TRBJ2-1, with TRBD2 identical over 8 bases. Germline V lookup: CDR1 SNHLY, CDR2 FYNNEI. With 0 bases clipped from V and 8 bases from J, the junction kept 3 bases outside the gene matches. The CDR3 is made up of 14 amino acids. This CDR3 reads CASSEASAGDEQFF. The CDR3 DNA is TGTGCCAGCAGTGAAGCTTCAGCGGGAGATGAGCAGTTCTTC.

The genes are TRBV25-1 and TRBJ1-4, with 9 bases identical to TRBD1. The germline CDR1 and CDR2 sequences are MGHDK and SYGVNS. Germline trimming cut 6 bases from V and 5 bases from J; bases unmatched to any gene: 10. The CDR3 loop spans 16 amino acids. This CDR3 is CASSFPRGTGNEKLFF. The CDR3 DNA sequence: TGTGCCAGCAGCTTCCCCCGGGGGACAGGGAATGAAAAACTGTTTTTT.

The chain has TRBV7-9 and TRBJ2-7, with D perhaps TRBD2 (5 bases). The CDR3 has 14 residues. The V end lost 2 bases, the J end lost 7 bases, and 15 bases lay between the germline ends. Per the germline V gene, CDR1 is SEHNR and CDR2 is FQNEAQ (reference sequence). The CDR3 here is CASSLLAPYNEQYF. The DNA for the CDR3 is TGTGCCAGCAGCTTACTAGCACCTTACAATGAGCAGTACTTC.

V is TRBV3-1 and J is TRBJ2-1; D may correspond to TRBD1 or TRBD2 (5 bases each). The CDR3 loop spans 12 amino acids. The V end was cut by 5 bases, the J end by 15 bases, with 17 bases between. Germline V gene sequence: CDR1 LGHDT, CDR2 YNNKEL (reference sequence). Here the CDR3 DNA reads TGTGCCAGCAGCTCAACCGGGACCAGGCTGTTCTTC. Encoded protein: CASSSTGTRLFF.

This clonotype appeared many times. J is TRBJ2-1 and V is TRBV11-2, with 7 bases identical to TRBD2. V shed 4 bases and J 4 bases; nucleotides not matched to a gene: 10. This CDR3 region has 16 residues. Germline CDR1 SGHAT, CDR2 FQNNGV. The CDR3 reads CASSSLSSGRYNEQFF. In nucleotides, the CDR3 is TGTGCCAGCAGCTCCCTATCTAGCGGTAGGTACAATGAGCAGTTCTTC.

As to this clonotype: One end of the junction varies from germline; a read error may be responsible. J is TRBJ2-4 and V is TRBV7-9; D assignment may be TRBD1 or TRBD2 (5 bases each). The J call is doubtful: the DNA matches TRBJ2-5 better. In germline, CDR1 is SEHNR, CDR2 FQNEAQ (reference sequence). This CDR3 has 14 amino acids. This CDR3 is CARSLSGGRETQYF. The CDR3 DNA sequence: TGTGCCCGCAGCTTAAGTGGGGGACGCGAGACCCAGTACTTC.

This clonotype was seen a handful of times. This chain joins TRBV12-3 or TRBV12-4 and TRBJ2-3, with TRBD1 as a possible D gene (5 bases). This CDR3 is 14 amino acids long. With 5 bases removed from V and 6 bases from J, the gap between germline ends came to 15 bases. The CDR3: CASSVDSSVDTQYF. The DNA of the CDR3 is TGTGCCAGCAGTGTTGACAGTTCGGTTGATACGCAGTATTTT.

This chain joins TRBV3-1 and TRBJ2-1; the D is unclear. The germline V gene encodes CDR1 LGHDT and CDR2 YNNKEL (reference sequence). The CDR3 sequence is 13 residues long. V was shortened by 1 base and J by 12 bases, with 13 bases between the two germline ends. The CDR3 here is CASSQVVSFRQFF. The CDR3 nucleotides are TGTGCCAGCAGCCAAGTTGTTAGTTTTCGGCAGTTCTTC.

The genes are TRBV12-5 and TRBJ2-3; the D gene is possibly TRBD2 (6 bases). CDR1 is LGHNT and CDR2 is FRNRAP in the germline V gene. The CDR3 is 16 residues long. Trimming stripped 0 bases from V and 0 bases from J, with 10 bases between. CDR3 nucleotides: TGTGCTAGTGGTTTGGTACCGGGGACTAGCACAGATACGCAGTATTTT. Its translation: CASGLVPGTSTDTQYF.

The chain links TRBV9 to TRBJ2-1; 9 nucleotides line up with TRBD2. The CDR3 runs to 14 residues. V was pared by 0 bases and J by 10 bases, with 5 bases of the junction left unmatched. Germline CDR1 SGDLS, CDR2 YYNGEE. This chain's CDR3 is CASSVVGLAKEQFF. The CDR3 region has the DNA TGTGCCAGCAGCGTAGTAGGACTAGCGAAAGAGCAGTTCTTC.

The rearrangement uses TRBV29-1 and TRBJ2-3; D is ambiguous. V lost 1 base and J 4 bases, leaving 12 bases between the germline ends. There are 14 residues in the CDR3. From germline, CDR1 is SQVTM and CDR2 ANQGSEA. In DNA, the CDR3 is TGCAGCGTTGAAGGGTCGGGCACGGCAGATACGCAGTATTTT. Amino acids: CSVEGSGTADTQYF.

This chain joins TRBV2 and TRBJ1-1; D is ambiguous. CDR1 and CDR2 from the germline V gene are SNHLY and FYNNEI. There are 13 residues in the CDR3. V was shortened by 6 bases and J by 4 bases, with 12 bases between the two germline ends. CDR3 residues: CASSQEVVTEAFF. DNA for the CDR3: TGTGCCAGCAGCCAGGAGGTGGTCACTGAAGCTTTCTTT.

This clonotype was recorded a few times. This chain links TRBV5-1 with TRBJ2-7; D unresolved. The CDR3 has 17 amino acids. Looked up from germline, CDR1 is SGHRS and CDR2 is YFSETQ. V was shortened by 0 bases and J by 0 bases, with 16 bases between the two germline ends. The CDR3 bases are TGCGCCAGCAGCTTGGCCGGTGCGCTTATTACCTCCTACGAGCAGTACTTC. Translated, it gives CASSLAGALITSYEQYF.

The V call is TRBV6-5, the J call TRBJ2-1, with D perhaps TRBD1 or TRBD2 (6 bases each). V was clipped by 7 bases and J by 9 bases, with 13 bases between them. This CDR3 spans 12 amino acids. Germline lookup yields CDR1 MNHEY and CDR2 SVGAGI. The CDR3 coding sequence is TGTGCCAGCACCAGCGGAGGGGGTGAGCAGTTCTTC. This translates into CASTSGGGEQFF.